The clone carrying this T cell receptor (beta chain) was recorded a few times. These data come from a study of T cell responses to AZD1222 COVID-19 vaccine. Generated by immunoSEQ multiplex PCR, the TCRdb table keeps only in-frame clones and is missing some. This sample has about 160,000 clones, with roughly 94% found just once. Unmatched junction bases numbered 5, after V lost 0 bases and J lost 3 bases. The CDR3 runs to 15 residues. Germline V lookup: CDR1 LGHNT, CDR2 FRNRAP. Here the sequenced sample was peripheral blood, taken on day 0 of MenACWY control vaccination. This clonotype was sampled from an adult in good health. This chain connects TRBV12-5 to TRBJ2-7, with 7 bases lining up with TRBD1. This CDR3 is CASGLVGQANYEQYF. The CDR3 DNA sequence: TGTGCTAGTGGTTTGGTAGGACAGGCCAACTACGAGCAGTACTTC.